The clone carrying this T cell receptor beta chain came up a few times. Time point: healthy volunteer bleed at 2 weeks. The total RNA was obtained from whole blood that was not fractionated. This entry comes from a study of human T cells and chemical hapten exposure. Germline CDR1 is DFQATT and CDR2 is SNEGSKA (reference sequence). This CDR3 comprises 12 residues. Trimming removed 6 bases from V and 15 bases from J; junction bases left unmatched: 8. Individual cDNA molecules each carried unique molecular identifiers attached by the library. TCRdb passed the RACE reads through MiXCR, listing each CDR3 protein once. In the table there are about 130,000 distinct CDR3 sequences, 9% to 10% of which are singletons.

The V call is TRBV20-1, the J call TRBJ2-1; 13 bases match TRBD2. Sequences were obtained from whole blood. The source is a male donor in good health. Some clones in this sample may be carry-over from other donors' samples. In nucleotides, the CDR3 is TGCAGTGCCCCCCGGACTAGCGGGAGTCCGTTCTTC. Its protein is CSAPRTSGSPFF.